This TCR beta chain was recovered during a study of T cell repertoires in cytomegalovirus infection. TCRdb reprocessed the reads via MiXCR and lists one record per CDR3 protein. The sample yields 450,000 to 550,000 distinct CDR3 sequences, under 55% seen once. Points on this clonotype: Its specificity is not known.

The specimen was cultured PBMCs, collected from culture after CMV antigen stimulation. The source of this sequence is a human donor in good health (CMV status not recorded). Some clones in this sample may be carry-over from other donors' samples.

CDR3 DNA sequence: TGTGCCAGCAGCTTGGGAGGTGTGGGACGGCCCATGAACTATGGCTACACCTTC. Amino acids: CASSLGGVGRPMNYGYTF. V and J are TRBV5-5 and TRBJ1-2, with D maybe TRBD1 (5 bases). Looked up from germline, CDR1 is SGHKS and CDR2 is YYEKEE (reference sequence). CDR3 size: 18 residues. The V end lost 0 bases, the J end lost 2 bases, and 20 bases lay between the germline ends.